A single sample is the source of the 27 T cell receptor beta chains below, sequenced in a study of T cells in Graves' hyperthyroidism and ophthalmopathy. Researchers took RNA transcripts and amplified the TCR beta CDR3 regions from them. The primer set for the first-round RT-PCR of the TCR CDR3 was HTBI. TCRdb called the multiplex PCR reads again in MiXCR, with one record for every CDR3 protein. This sample yields about 420,000 distinct CDR3 sequences, of which more than 15% are seen a single time; about 7.7% belongs to the top ten. The specimen sequenced was blood. The receptors originated from a woman aged 18-29 years with Graves' hyperthyroidism.

This clonotype was detected only once. The missing conserved phenylalanine or tryptophan at the end of this CDR3 makes a read error likely. This sequence joins TRBV7-3 and TRBJ1-1; the D is unclear. V lost 5 bases and J 4 bases, leaving 8 bases between the germline ends. The CDR3 has 12 amino acids. Germline loops: CDR1 SGHTA, CDR2 FQGTGA. DNA of the CDR3: TGTGCCAGCAGCCACAGTGGCACTGAAGCTTTCTGT. It specifies CASSHSGTEAFC.

This clonotype has ten or more counts. V usage is TRBV3-1 and J usage is TRBJ1-2; 10 bases line up with TRBD1. CDR1 is LGHDT, CDR2 YNNKEL, per germline (reference sequence). The V gene end was trimmed by 8 bases and the J gene end by 11 bases; junction bases not matched to a gene: 5. This CDR3 comprises 11 residues. CDR3 bases: TGTGCCAGCGGACGGGGACAGGGGTACACCTTC. This encodes CASGRGQGYTF.

This clonotype was recorded many times. The chain joins TRBV27 to TRBJ1-5; TRBD1 aligns across 9 bases. The germline V gene has CDR1 MNHEY and CDR2 SMNVEV (reference sequence). With V trimmed by 4 bases and J by 5 bases, 6 bases remained unmatched. This CDR3 has 15 residues. CDR3 nucleotide sequence: TGTGCCAGCAGTTCCCAACAGGGGGCAGATCAGCCCCAGCATTTT. It is translated as CASSSQQGADQPQHF.

This clonotype was seen repeatedly, ten times or more. The V gene is TRBV29-1, the J gene TRBJ2-3, with 9 bases identical to TRBD2. Germline CDR1 is SQVTM and CDR2 is ANQGSEA. This CDR3 is built from 14 residues. V trimming: 3 bases; J trimming: 3 bases; junction bases outside the gene matches: 4. CDR3 region: CSVESLAGTDTQYF. The DNA of the CDR3 is TGCAGCGTTGAGAGTCTAGCGGGGACAGATACGCAGTATTTT.

The rearrangement uses TRBV5-6 and TRBJ1-4, with D perhaps TRBD1 (6 bases). V lost 4 bases and J lost 4, with 14 bases in between. The germline V gene has CDR1 SGHDT and CDR2 YYEEEE. The CDR3 is made up of 15 amino acids. CDR3 in DNA: TGTGCCAGCAGCGAGTGGACAGATTTTAATGAAAAACTGTTTTTT. This sequence encodes CASSEWTDFNEKLFF.

This clonotype was detected many times. J is TRBJ2-7 and V is TRBV6-1, with 9 bases fitting TRBD1. The trim removed 5 bases at V and 2 bases at J, leaving 7 bases unmatched. The CDR3 covers 15 residues. Germline CDR1 is MNHNS and CDR2 is SASEGT. DNA for the CDR3: TGTGCCAGCAGTAAGACAGGGGGTAAAACCTACGAGCAGTACTTC. Encoded protein: CASSKTGGKTYEQYF.

This clonotype was counted many times. The chain has TRBV6-1 and TRBJ1-5; D is unclear. Germline lookup yields CDR1 MNHNS and CDR2 SASEGT. The V and J ends lost 6 bases and 4 bases respectively, with 13 bases between them. The CDR3 runs to 14 residues. In DNA form, the CDR3 reads TGTGCCAGCAGCAAACGAGCGGGGAATCAGCCCCAGCATTTT. This encodes CASSKRAGNQPQHF.

As regards this clonotype: This sequence may be a read error, since a much larger clone differs from it by one base. The chain carries TRBV20-1 and TRBJ2-2; 7 bases map to TRBD1. The CDR3 is made up of 13 amino acids. CDR1 is DFQATT, CDR2 SNEGSKA, per germline (reference sequence). Written as DNA, the CDR3 is TGCAGTGCTGGGGACAGCTACACCAGGGAGCTGTTTTTT. It codes for CSAGDSYTRELFF.

This clonotype has a handful of counts. The chain is built from TRBV9 and TRBJ1-2; D call uncertain. Germline values: CDR1 SGDLS, CDR2 YYNGEE. The length of the CDR3 is 16 residues. The ends were cut back, 0 bases at V and 2 bases at J, with 14 bases in the middle. Here the CDR3 DNA reads TGTGCCAGCAGCGTAGATGGGAGGGCCGTAAACTATGGCTACACCTTC. This codes for CASSVDGRAVNYGYTF.

This clonotype has more than one count but fewer than ten. J is TRBJ2-5 and V is TRBV27; 9 bases line up with TRBD1. Germline V gene lookup returns CDR1 MNHEY and CDR2 SMNVEV (reference sequence). CDR3 length: 16 residues. With V trimmed by 5 bases and J by 10 bases, 17 bases remained unmatched. This CDR3 is CASSPGTGLFGRSQYF. The CDR3 bases are TGTGCCAGCAGTCCCGGGACAGGGCTTTTTGGGAGAAGCCAGTACTTC.

Ten or more counts support this clonotype. The chain links TRBV15 to TRBJ1-6; 7 bases line up with TRBD1. With 6 bases clipped from V and 7 bases from J, the junction kept 9 bases outside the gene matches. CDR3 length: 15 amino acids. From germline, CDR1 is LNHNV and CDR2 YYDKDF (reference sequence). CDR3 sequence reads: CATSSTGNDNSPLHF. The CDR3 DNA sequence: TGTGCCACCAGTTCGACAGGGAACGACAATTCACCCCTCCACTTT.

This clonotype was detected many times. The V call is TRBV30, the J call TRBJ2-7; possible D gene TRBD2, 6 bases. V lost 4 bases and J 4 bases, leaving 11 bases between the germline ends. Germline V gives CDR1 GTSNPN, CDR2 SVGIG (reference sequence). This CDR3 comprises 12 residues. The CDR3 bases are TGTGCCTGGACCGCGGGGAGGTACGAGCAGTACTTC. Residues: CAWTAGRYEQYF.

This chain joins TRBV11-2 and TRBJ1-6; D is unclear. Germline-derived CDR1 and CDR2 are SGHAT and FQNNGV. The V end was cut by 0 bases, the J end by 14 bases, with 11 bases between. The CDR3 contains 13 residues. The CDR3 here is CASSLDRAATLHF. The CDR3 region has the DNA TGTGCCAGCAGCTTAGATCGGGCGGCCACCCTCCACTTT.

This clonotype appeared many times. This chain links TRBV12-3 or TRBV12-4 with TRBJ1-1, with TRBD1 matching over 7 bases. V shed 5 bases, J shed 10 bases, and the junction held 13 bases outside the gene matches. CDR3 size: 14 residues. Written as DNA, the CDR3 is TGTGCCAGCAGTGGACAGGTGTACCCTGTTTTAGCTTTCTTT. It translates to CASSGQVYPVLAFF.

This clonotype was observed at least ten times. This chain connects TRBV7-9 to TRBJ2-7, with TRBD2 matching over 14 bases. This CDR3 contains 15 residues. V lost 1 base and J lost 6; bases outside the gene matches: 2. Per germline, CDR1 SEHNR and CDR2 FQNEAQ (reference sequence). The CDR3 protein is CASSLGLAGGSEQYF. Here the CDR3 DNA reads TGTGCCAGCAGCTTAGGACTAGCGGGAGGGTCCGAGCAGTACTTC.

This clonotype showed up many times. V and J are TRBV2 and TRBJ1-1, with D possibly being TRBD1 (5 bases). The CDR3 has 14 amino acids. Trimming removed 2 bases from V and 4 bases from J, with 11 bases in between. The germline gives CDR1 SNHLY, CDR2 FYNNEI. CDR3 DNA: TGTGCCAGCAGTGAAAGGGGACGGGGCACTGAAGCTTTCTTT. Encoded protein: CASSERGRGTEAFF.

This clonotype was found once. The V call is TRBV6-1, the J call TRBJ2-7, with 7 nucleotides matching TRBD2. V was clipped by 1 base and J by 3 bases; unmatched bases: 6. Germline V CDR1 and CDR2: MNHNS, SASEGT. This CDR3 has 15 amino acids. CDR3 sequence reads: CASSEDSGGGYEQYF. The CDR3 DNA sequence: TGTGCCAGCAGTGAAGATAGTGGGGGGGGCTACGAGCAGTACTTC.

This clonotype was counted at least ten times. The chain employs TRBV5-1 and TRBJ1-3; D is unresolved. Trimming left V 3 bases short and J 0 bases short, with 19 bases between. Germline CDR1 is SGHRS and CDR2 is YFSETQ. This CDR3 contains 18 residues. The CDR3 nucleotides read TGCGCCAGCAGCTCCCAAGGTTGGGCCACCTCCTCTGGAAACACCATATATTTT. It encodes CASSSQGWATSSGNTIYF.

This clonotype was seen only a few times. V and J are TRBV20-1 and TRBJ2-2; tentatively, D is TRBD1 (7 bases). The CDR3 covers 17 residues. V was pared by 0 bases and J by 0 bases, with 14 bases between. Germline V gene data show CDR1 as DFQATT and CDR2 as SNEGSKA (reference sequence). The CDR3 spells CSARDPRGAANTGELFF. The CDR3 DNA reads as TGCAGTGCTAGAGATCCCAGGGGGGCGGCGAACACCGGGGAGCTGTTTTTT.

This clonotype was observed many times. This chain connects TRBV2 to TRBJ2-7, with 8 bases matching TRBD2. Per germline, CDR1 SNHLY and CDR2 FYNNEI. The trim removed 2 bases at V and 3 bases at J, leaving 3 bases unmatched. The CDR3 contains 14 residues. CDR3 loop: CASSELAGLYEQYF. The CDR3 DNA reads as TGTGCCAGCAGTGAACTAGCGGGTCTCTACGAGCAGTACTTC.

This clonotype occurred many times. This chain uses TRBV15 with TRBJ1-2; D not resolved. V dropped 0 bases and J dropped 0 bases, with 8 bases sitting between them. The CDR3 extends over 15 amino acids. Germline V CDR1 and CDR2: LNHNV, YYDKDF (reference sequence). The CDR3 sequence: CATSREYSSNYGYTF. The CDR3 DNA is TGTGCCACCAGCAGAGAATACAGTTCTAACTATGGCTACACCTTC. Full variable domain (outside the CDR3, taken from reference TRBV15 and TRBJ1-2): DAMVIQNPRYQVTQFGKPVTLSCSQTLNHNVMYWYQQKSSQAPKLLFHYYDKDFNNEADTPDNFQSRRPNTSFCFLDIRSPGLGDTAMYLCATSREYSSNYGYTFGSGTRLTVV.

This clonotype was seen many times. CDR3 sequence reads: CASKAGLKNYGYTF. The CDR3 DNA sequence: TGTGCCAGCAAGGCGGGACTGAAAAACTATGGCTACACCTTC. V gene TRBV6-1 combines with J gene TRBJ1-2; maybe TRBD1 (5 bases). CDR1 MNHNS and CDR2 SASEGT come from the germline V gene. Trimming stripped 7 bases from V and 2 bases from J, with 14 bases between. This CDR3 has 14 residues.

This clonotype has a count of ten or more. This chain uses TRBV27 with TRBJ2-7, with TRBD2 matching over 9 bases. With 8 bases clipped from V and 3 bases from J, the junction kept 14 bases outside the gene matches. There are 16 residues in the CDR3. From germline, CDR1 is MNHEY and CDR2 SMNVEV (reference sequence). This CDR3 is CASSPISGSGFYEQYF. Written as DNA, the CDR3 is TGTGCCAGCTCGCCGATTAGCGGGAGTGGGTTCTACGAGCAGTACTTC.

The rearrangement links TRBV11-2 to TRBJ2-3; 7 bases map to TRBD2. CDR3 size: 16 residues. Germline assignment: CDR1 SGHAT and CDR2 FQNNGV. Unmatched junction bases numbered 11, after V lost 2 bases and J lost 6 bases. The CDR3 loop reads CASSLSTSAPGDTQYF. The CDR3 DNA follows: TGTGCCAGCAGCTTATCTACTAGCGCCCCTGGGGATACGCAGTATTTT.

This clonotype was counted many times. The chain employs TRBV27 and TRBJ2-6, with D possibly TRBD2 on 6 matching bases. This CDR3 spans 15 amino acids. The germline V gene encodes CDR1 MNHEY and CDR2 SMNVEV (reference sequence). Trimming shortened V by 6 bases and J by 4 bases, and 13 bases separated the two germline ends. This CDR3 reads CASRPRDSGANVLTF. For the CDR3, the DNA is TGTGCCAGCAGACCCCGGGACTCCGGGGCCAACGTCCTGACTTTC.

This clonotype was seen a few times. CDR3 sequence (DNA): TGTGCCAGCAGTTCTCCAGATCTAGCGGGGGGGCCAGATACGCAGTATTTT. Protein: CASSSPDLAGGPDTQYF. J is TRBJ2-3 and V is TRBV6-5; 12 nucleotides align to TRBD2. The CDR3 spans 17 residues. The germline V gene has CDR1 MNHEY and CDR2 SVGAGI. V was pared by 4 bases and J by 4 bases, with 9 bases of the junction left unmatched.

This clonotype was counted ten times or more. V gene TRBV18 combines with J gene TRBJ1-5; D is uncertain. The CDR3 contains 12 residues. From germline, CDR1 is KGHSH and CDR2 LQKENI. Trimming took off 3 bases at V and 6 bases at J, with 6 bases between the two ends. CDR3 sequence: CASSPGPQPQHF. CDR3 DNA sequence: TGTGCCAGCTCACCTGGGCCTCAGCCCCAGCATTTT.